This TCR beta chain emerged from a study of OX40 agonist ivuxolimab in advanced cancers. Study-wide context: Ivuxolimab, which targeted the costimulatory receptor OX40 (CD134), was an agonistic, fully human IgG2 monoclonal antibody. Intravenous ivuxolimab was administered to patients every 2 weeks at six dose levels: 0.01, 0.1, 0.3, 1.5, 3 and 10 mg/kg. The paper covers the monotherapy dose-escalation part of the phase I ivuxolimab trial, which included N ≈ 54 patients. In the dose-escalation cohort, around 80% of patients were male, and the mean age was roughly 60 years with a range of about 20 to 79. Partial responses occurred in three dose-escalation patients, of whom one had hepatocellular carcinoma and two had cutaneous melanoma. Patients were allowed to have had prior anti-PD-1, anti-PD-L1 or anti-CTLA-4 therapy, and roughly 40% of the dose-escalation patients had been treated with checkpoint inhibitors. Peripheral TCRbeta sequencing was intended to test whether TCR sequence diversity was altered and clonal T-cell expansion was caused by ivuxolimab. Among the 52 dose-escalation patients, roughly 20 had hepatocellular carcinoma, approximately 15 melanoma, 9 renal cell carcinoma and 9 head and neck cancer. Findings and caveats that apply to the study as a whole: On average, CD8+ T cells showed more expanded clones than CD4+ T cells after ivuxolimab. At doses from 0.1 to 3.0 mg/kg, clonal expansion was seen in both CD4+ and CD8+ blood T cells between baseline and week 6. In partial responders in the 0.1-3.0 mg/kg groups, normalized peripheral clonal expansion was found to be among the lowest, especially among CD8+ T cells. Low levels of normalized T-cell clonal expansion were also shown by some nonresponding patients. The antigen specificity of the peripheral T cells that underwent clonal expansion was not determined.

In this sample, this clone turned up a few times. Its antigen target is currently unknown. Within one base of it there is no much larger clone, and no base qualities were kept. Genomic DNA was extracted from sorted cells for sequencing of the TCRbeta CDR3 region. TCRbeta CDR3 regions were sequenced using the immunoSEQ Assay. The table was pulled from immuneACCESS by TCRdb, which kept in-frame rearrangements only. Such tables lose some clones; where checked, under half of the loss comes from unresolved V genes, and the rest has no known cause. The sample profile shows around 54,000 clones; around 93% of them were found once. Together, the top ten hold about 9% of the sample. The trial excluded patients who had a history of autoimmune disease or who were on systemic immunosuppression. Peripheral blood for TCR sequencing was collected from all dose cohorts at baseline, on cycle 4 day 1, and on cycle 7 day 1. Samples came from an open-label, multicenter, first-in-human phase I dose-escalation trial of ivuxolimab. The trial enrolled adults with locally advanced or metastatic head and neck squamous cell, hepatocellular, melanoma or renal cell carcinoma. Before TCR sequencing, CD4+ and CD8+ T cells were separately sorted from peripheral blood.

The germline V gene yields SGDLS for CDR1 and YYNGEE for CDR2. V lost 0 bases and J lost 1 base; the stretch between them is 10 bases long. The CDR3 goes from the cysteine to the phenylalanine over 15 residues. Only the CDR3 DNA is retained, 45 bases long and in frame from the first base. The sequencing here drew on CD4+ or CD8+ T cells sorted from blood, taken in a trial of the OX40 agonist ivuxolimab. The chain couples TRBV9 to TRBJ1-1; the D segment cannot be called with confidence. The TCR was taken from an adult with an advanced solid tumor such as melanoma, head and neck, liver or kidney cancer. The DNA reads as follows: TGTGCCAGCAGCGTAGCTAGGGTGGGGAACACTGAAGCTTTCTTT. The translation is CASSVARVGNTEAFF.